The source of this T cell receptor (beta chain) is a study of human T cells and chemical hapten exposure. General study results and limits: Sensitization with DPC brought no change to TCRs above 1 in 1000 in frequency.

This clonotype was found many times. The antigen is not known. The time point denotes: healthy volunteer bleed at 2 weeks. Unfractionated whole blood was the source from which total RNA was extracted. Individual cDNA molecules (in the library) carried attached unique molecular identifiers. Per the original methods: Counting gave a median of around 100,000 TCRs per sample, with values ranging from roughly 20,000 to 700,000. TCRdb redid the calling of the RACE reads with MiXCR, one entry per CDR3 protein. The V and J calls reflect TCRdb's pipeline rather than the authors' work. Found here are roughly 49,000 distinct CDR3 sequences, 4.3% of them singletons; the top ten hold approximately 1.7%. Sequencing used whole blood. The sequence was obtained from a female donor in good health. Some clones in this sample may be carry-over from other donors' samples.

CDR3 amino acids: CATSTPGQSSYNEQFF. The CDR3 DNA reads as TGTGCCACCAGCACACCGGGACAGAGCTCTTACAATGAGCAGTTCTTC. The gene calls are TRBV15 and TRBJ2-1, with 7 positions matching TRBD1. The J segment lost 4 bases and the V segment lost 4 bases, leaving 10 bases of the junction unmatched. The CDR3 runs 16 residues. Germline lookup yields CDR1 LNHNV and CDR2 YYDKDF (reference sequence).